The 20 T cell receptor beta chains below were found in one sample sequenced in a study of cytomegalovirus exposure and HLA in healthy donors. Produced via immunoSEQ multiplex PCR; TCRdb's table is partial and in-frame only. The sample lists over 100,000 clones; roughly 90% were seen once. Sequenced input: PBMCs. These receptor sequences come from a woman between 18 and 29 years old in good health and CMV-seropositive.

The chain is built from TRBV7-3 and TRBJ2-5; D is uncertain. Per the germline V gene, CDR1 is SGHTA and CDR2 is FQGTGA. Trimming took off 1 base at V and 4 bases at J, with 7 bases between the two ends. The CDR3 covers 13 residues. The CDR3 region has the DNA TGTGCCAGCAGCTTAAGGGCCGGAGAGACCCAGTACTTC. Translation: CASSLRAGETQYF. Full variable domain (remainder filled in from reference TRBV7-3 and TRBJ2-5): GAGVSQTPSNKVTEKGKYVELRCDPISGHTALYWYRQSLGQGPEFLIYFQGTGAADDSGLPNDRFFAVRPEGSVSTLKIQRTERGDSAVYLCASSLRAGETQYFGPGTRLLVL.

The V and J genes are TRBV6-1 and TRBJ1-2; the match to TRBD1 covers 8 bases. Germline V gives CDR1 MNHNS, CDR2 SASEGT. The CDR3 spans 14 residues. J lost 6 bases, V lost 5 bases, and 8 bases had no gene match. CDR3 protein: CASSRDRGNDGYTF. In DNA, the CDR3 is TGTGCCAGCAGTAGAGACAGGGGAAATGATGGCTACACCTTC.

The chain uses TRBV11-2 and TRBJ1-2; 7 bases agree with TRBD1. V gave up 0 bases and J gave up 8 bases; unmatched junction bases: 3. In germline, CDR1 is SGHAT, CDR2 FQNNGV. The CDR3 has 13 residues. CDR3 protein: CASSLEGGGGYTF. The CDR3 coding sequence is TGTGCCAGCAGCTTAGAAGGAGGGGGCGGCTACACCTTC. Full variable domain (remainder filled in from reference TRBV11-2 and TRBJ1-2): EAGVAQSPRYKIIEKRQSVAFWCNPISGHATLYWYQQILGQGPKLLIQFQNNGVVDDSQLPKDRFSAERLKGVDSTLKIQPAKLEDSAVYLCASSLEGGGGYTFGSGTRLTVV.

V is TRBV9 and J is TRBJ1-2; unclear D gene. Trimming stripped 4 bases from V and 11 bases from J, with 18 bases between. Per germline, CDR1 SGDLS and CDR2 YYNGEE. This CDR3 is built from 13 residues. The CDR3 region is CASSPPSGLGYTF. CDR3 DNA: TGTGCCAGCAGCCCACCGAGCGGGTTAGGGTACACCTTC. The full variable domain, completed using reference TRBV9 and TRBJ1-2, is DSGVTQTPKHLITATGQRVTLRCSPRSGDLSVYWYQQSLDQGLQFLIQYYNGEERAKGNILERFSAQQFPDLHSELNLSSLELGDSALYFCASSPPSGLGYTFGSGTRLTVV.

The rearrangement joins TRBV11-2 to TRBJ1-2; 7 bases are a match to TRBD1. Germline V gene data show CDR1 as SGHAT and CDR2 as FQNNGV. V gave up 1 base and J gave up 12 bases; unmatched junction bases: 8. This CDR3 is 13 amino acids long. CDR3 DNA sequence: TGTGCCAGCAGCTTAGGGTCTACAGGGGCCCACACCTTC. It translates to CASSLGSTGAHTF.

The rearrangement joins TRBV4-3 to TRBJ2-7, with 7 bases that match TRBD1. CDR1 and CDR2 from the germline V gene are LGHNA and YSLEER. With 0 bases clipped from V and 2 bases from J, the junction kept 4 bases outside the gene matches. This CDR3 spans 15 amino acids. CDR3 loop: CASSQDTGDTYEQYF. The CDR3 region has the DNA TGCGCCAGCAGCCAAGACACAGGGGACACCTACGAGCAGTACTTC.

The chain carries TRBV6-5 and TRBJ1-1, with TRBD1 as a possible D gene (6 bases). The germline V and J ends were trimmed by 5 bases and 1 base, with 8 bases remaining between them. The germline gives CDR1 MNHEY, CDR2 SVGAGI. The CDR3 has 13 amino acids. The chain's CDR3 is CASSKQGNTEAFF. CDR3 sequence (DNA): TGTGCCAGCAGTAAACAGGGGAACACTGAAGCTTTCTTT.

The genes are TRBV21-1 and TRBJ2-7; the DNA was not used to check the table's D call, TRBD2. TRBV21-1 is tagged as a pseudogene. This CDR3 comprises 15 residues. The CDR3 loop is CASSKRGRLKYEQYF. The CDR3 nucleotides are TGTGCCAGCAGCAAGCGGGGACGGTTAAAATACGAGCAGTACTTC.

The chain links TRBV6-1 to TRBJ1-1; TRBD1 matches at 7 bases. The CDR3 is 12 residues long. J gave up 7 bases and V 6 bases, and 5 bases lay outside the gene matches. Germline V gene lookup returns CDR1 MNHNS and CDR2 SASEGT. The CDR3 DNA sequence: TGTGCCAGCAGCCTACAGGGGATTGAAGCTTTCTTT. Its protein product is CASSLQGIEAFF.

V and J are TRBV9 and TRBJ2-7; 10 nucleotides match TRBD2. The CDR3 spans 17 residues. Germline V gene data show CDR1 as SGDLS and CDR2 as YYNGEE. The junction had 19 bases not matched to a gene; V was cut back by 6 bases and J by 7 bases. CDR3 bases: TGTGCCAGCAAGAGCCCAGGTCTTGGGACTAGCGTGGGGGAGCAGTACTTC. Translating it yields CASKSPGLGTSVGEQYF. Together with reference TRBV9 and TRBJ2-7, the CDR3 gives the full variable domain: DSGVTQTPKHLITATGQRVTLRCSPRSGDLSVYWYQQSLDQGLQFLIQYYNGEERAKGNILERFSAQQFPDLHSELNLSSLELGDSALYFCASKSPGLGTSVGEQYFGPGTRLTVT.

The chain uses TRBV5-1 and TRBJ1-1, with TRBD1 identical over 9 bases. This CDR3 contains 14 residues. CDR1 SGHRS and CDR2 YFSETQ come from the germline V gene. The V segment lost 4 bases and the J segment 4 bases; nucleotides outside the gene matches: 5. This CDR3 is CASSIGTGFTEAFF. Here the CDR3 DNA reads TGCGCCAGCAGCATAGGGACAGGGTTCACTGAAGCTTTCTTT. Variable domain in full (rest from reference TRBV5-1 and TRBJ1-1): KAGVTQTPRYLIKTRGQQVTLSCSPISGHRSVSWYQQTPGQGLQFLFEYFSETQRNKGNFPGRFSGRQFSNSRSEMNVSTLELGDSALYLCASSIGTGFTEAFFGQGTRLTVV.

The chain combines TRBV11-2 with TRBJ1-6; D possibly corresponds to TRBD1 (6 bases). V gave up 0 bases and J gave up 3 bases, with 18 bases separating them. The CDR3 has 19 amino acids. The germline V gene has CDR1 SGHAT and CDR2 FQNNGV. The CDR3, as DNA: TGTGCCAGCAGCTTAGAAGGCAGGGGCGTTACCTACTATAATTCACCCCTCCACTTT. Residues: CASSLEGRGVTYYNSPLHF.

The gene calls are TRBV15 and TRBJ1-5; D gene unclear. The CDR3 length is 15 residues. In germline, CDR1 is LNHNV, CDR2 YYDKDF (reference sequence). Trimming removed 3 bases at V and 0 bases at J, with 9 bases between. This CDR3 reads CATSRESYSNQPQHF. For the CDR3, the DNA is TGTGCCACCAGCAGGGAGTCGTATAGCAATCAGCCCCAGCATTTT.

The CDR3 loop is CASSGGQRSGNTIYF. The CDR3 DNA reads TGTGCCAGCAGCGGGGGACAGCGCTCTGGAAACACCATATATTTT. This chain connects TRBV9 to TRBJ1-3; 7 bases map to TRBD1. Germline V CDR1 and CDR2: SGDLS, YYNGEE. V shed 3 bases, J shed 0 bases, and the junction held 3 bases outside the gene matches. The CDR3 is 15 amino acids.

This sequence joins TRBV5-1 and TRBJ1-1, with D hard to call. There are 15 residues in the CDR3. Germline V gene sequence: CDR1 SGHRS, CDR2 YFSETQ. Trimming took off 0 bases at V and 4 bases at J, with 13 bases between the two ends. The CDR3 DNA is TGCGCCAGCAGCTTGGATCCGGGGATCGGCACTGAAGCTTTCTTT. Protein: CASSLDPGIGTEAFF.

J is TRBJ2-3 and V is TRBV9, with TRBD2 matching over 9 bases. CDR3 size: 16 residues. Trimming removed 2 bases from V and 4 bases from J; junction bases left unmatched: 8. The germline V gene encodes CDR1 SGDLS and CDR2 YYNGEE. CDR3 DNA sequence: TGTGCCAGCAGCGTGGATCTAGCGGGACTACCAGATACGCAGTATTTT. Translated, it gives CASSVDLAGLPDTQYF.

This clone showed up just once. The gene calls are TRBV6-1 and TRBJ1-1; 9 nucleotides agree with TRBD1. In germline, CDR1 is MNHNS, CDR2 SASEGT. The J segment lost 5 bases and the V segment lost 6 bases, leaving 10 bases of the junction unmatched. The CDR3 has 15 residues. This CDR3 is CASRDGQGLGTEAFF. In nucleotides, the CDR3 is TGTGCCAGCAGGGATGGACAGGGGTTAGGGACTGAAGCTTTCTTT.

The CDR3 loop is CASSLGGGSDTQYF. The CDR3 bases are TGTGCCAGCAGCTTAGGAGGGGGATCAGATACGCAGTATTTT. V and J are TRBV7-2 and TRBJ2-3, with D possibly TRBD1 on 6 matching bases. Germline values: CDR1 SGHTA, CDR2 FQGNSA. CDR3 length equals 14 residues. Trimming took 1 base from V and 4 from J, leaving 9 bases between them.

This chain links TRBV6-1 with TRBJ2-7, with D uncertain. The CDR3 spans 13 residues. Trimming pared 4 bases from V and 3 bases from J, leaving 10 bases between. The germline V gene encodes CDR1 MNHNS and CDR2 SASEGT. The CDR3 loop is CASSALPSYEQYF. The CDR3 DNA is TGTGCCAGCAGTGCCTTACCGAGCTACGAGCAGTACTTC.

This CDR3 is CASSLDAPTYNEQFF. The CDR3 region has the DNA TGCGCCAGCAGCTTGGATGCCCCTACCTACAATGAGCAGTTCTTC. The chain employs TRBV5-1 and TRBJ2-1; D uncertain. Germline CDR1 reads SGHRS; CDR2 reads YFSETQ. The length of the CDR3 is 15 residues. V was cut by 0 bases and J by 2 bases, with 9 bases left in between.